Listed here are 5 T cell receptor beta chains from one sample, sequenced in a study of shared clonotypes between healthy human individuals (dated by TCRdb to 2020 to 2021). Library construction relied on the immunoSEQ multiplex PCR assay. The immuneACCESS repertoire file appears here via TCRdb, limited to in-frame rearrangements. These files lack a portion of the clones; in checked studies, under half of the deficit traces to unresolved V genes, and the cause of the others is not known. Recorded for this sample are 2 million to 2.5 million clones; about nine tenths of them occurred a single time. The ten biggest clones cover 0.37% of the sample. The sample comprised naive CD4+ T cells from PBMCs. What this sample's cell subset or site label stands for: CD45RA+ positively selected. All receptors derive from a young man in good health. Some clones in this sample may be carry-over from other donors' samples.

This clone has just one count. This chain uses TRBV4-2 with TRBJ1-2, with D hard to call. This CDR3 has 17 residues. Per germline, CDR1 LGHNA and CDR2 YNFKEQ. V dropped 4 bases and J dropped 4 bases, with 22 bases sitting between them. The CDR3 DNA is TGTGCCAGCAGCCCAGAGGAGGAGGGCTGGAGTTCCTATGGCTACACCTTC. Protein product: CASSPEEEGWSSYGYTF.

CDR3 region: CASSVATGNEQFF. The CDR3 coding sequence is TGTGCCAGCAGCGTAGCTACGGGCAATGAGCAGTTCTTC. This chain connects TRBV9 to TRBJ2-1; D is undetermined. The CDR3 runs 13 residues. V was cut by 0 bases and J by 6 bases, with 7 bases left in between. Germline V gene data show CDR1 as SGDLS and CDR2 as YYNGEE.

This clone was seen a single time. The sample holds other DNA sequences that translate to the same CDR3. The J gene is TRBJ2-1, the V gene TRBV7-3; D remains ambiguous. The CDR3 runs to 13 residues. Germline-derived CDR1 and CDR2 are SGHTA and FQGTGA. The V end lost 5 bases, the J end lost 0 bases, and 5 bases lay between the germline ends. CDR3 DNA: TGTGCCAGCAGCCTGAGCTCCTACAATGAGCAGTTCTTC. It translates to CASSLSSYNEQFF.

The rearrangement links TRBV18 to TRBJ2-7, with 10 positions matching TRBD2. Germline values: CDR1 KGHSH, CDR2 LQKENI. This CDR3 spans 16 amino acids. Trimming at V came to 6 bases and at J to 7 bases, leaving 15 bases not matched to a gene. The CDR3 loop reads CASSPRGLASRLEQYF. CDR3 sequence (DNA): TGTGCCAGCTCGCCAAGGGGACTAGCGAGCAGATTGGAGCAGTACTTC.

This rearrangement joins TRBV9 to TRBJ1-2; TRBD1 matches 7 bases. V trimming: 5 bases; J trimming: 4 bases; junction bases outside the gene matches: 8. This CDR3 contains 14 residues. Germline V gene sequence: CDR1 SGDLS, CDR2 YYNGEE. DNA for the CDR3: TGTGCCAGCAGTCCGGGACAGAGCCTCTATGGCTACACCTTC. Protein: CASSPGQSLYGYTF.